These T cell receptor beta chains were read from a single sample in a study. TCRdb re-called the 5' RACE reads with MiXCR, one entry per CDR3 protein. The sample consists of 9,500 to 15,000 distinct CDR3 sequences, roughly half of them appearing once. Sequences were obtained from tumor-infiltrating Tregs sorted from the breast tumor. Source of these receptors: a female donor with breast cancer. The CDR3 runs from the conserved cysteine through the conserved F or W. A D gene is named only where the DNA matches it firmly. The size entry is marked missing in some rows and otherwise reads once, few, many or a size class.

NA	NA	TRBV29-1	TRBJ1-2	TGCAGCGTCGCGACAGGAAACTATGGCTACACCTTC	CSVATGNYGYTF
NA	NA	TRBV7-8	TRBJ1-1	TGTGCCAGCAGCTTAGTTTCAGGAAACACTGAAGCTTTCTTT	CASSLVSGNTEAFF
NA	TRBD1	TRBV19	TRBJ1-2	TGTGCCAGTAGTATTCGGGGACAGATAAACTATGGCTACACCTTC	CASSIRGQINYGYTF
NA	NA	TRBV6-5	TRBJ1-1	TGTGCCAGCAGTGAGGTGCAGGGCATCGCTGAAGCTTTCTTT	CASSEVQGIAEAFF
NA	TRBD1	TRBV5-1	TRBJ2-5	TGCGCCAGCAGCTTGGTCCTACTCGGGACAGGGAGGGAGACCCAGTACTTC	CASSLVLLGTGRETQYF
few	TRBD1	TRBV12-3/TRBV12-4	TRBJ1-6	TGTGCCAGCAGCCGGGACAGGAATTCACCCCTCCACTTT	CASSRDRNSPLHF
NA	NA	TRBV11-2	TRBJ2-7	TGTGCCAGCAGCTTAGGGTTCCGACAGGTCACCTACGAGCAGTACTTC	CASSLGFRQVTYEQYF
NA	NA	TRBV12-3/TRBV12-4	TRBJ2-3	TGTGCCAGCAGCGGAGACAGGAACACAGATACGCAGTATTTT	CASSGDRNTDTQYF
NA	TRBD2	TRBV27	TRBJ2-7	TGTGCCAGAGCTGGGGGAGGGCCCCCTGACGAGCAGTACTTC	CARAGGGPPDEQYF
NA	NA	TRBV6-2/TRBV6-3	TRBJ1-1	TGTGCCAGCAAAGAGGGACGGGGGAACACTGAAGCTTTCTTT	CASKEGRGNTEAFF
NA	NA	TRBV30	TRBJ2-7	TGTGCCTGGAGTATCGCCTACGAGCAGTACTTC	CAWSIAYEQYF
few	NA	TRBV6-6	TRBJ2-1	TGTGCCAGCAGTCCCCAGACAGTCCTCCTCTACAATGAGCAGTTCTTC	CASSPQTVLLYNEQFF
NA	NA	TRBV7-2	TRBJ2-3	TGTGCCAGCAGCTTAGCAAGTAGTTATTACACAGATACGCAGTATTTT	CASSLASSYYTDTQYF
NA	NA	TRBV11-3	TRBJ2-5	TGTGCCAGCAGCCCGACGACGGGAAGGGGGGAGACCCAGTACTTC	CASSPTTGRGETQYF
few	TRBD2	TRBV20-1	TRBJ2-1	TGCAGTGCTAGCGCCGCGAGCGGGAAGCAGCAGTTCTTC	CSASAASGKQQFF
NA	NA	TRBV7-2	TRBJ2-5	TGTGCCAGCAGCTTAGAGGCGGCATCGGGGGGCGAGACCCAGTACTTC	CASSLEAASGGETQYF
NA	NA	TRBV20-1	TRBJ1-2	TGCAGTGCGGTCGAAAACATTGCTGGCTACACCTTC	CSAVENIAGYTF
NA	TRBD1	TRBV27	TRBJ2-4	TGTGCCAGCAGTCAACAGGGGGCCAAAAACATTCAGTACTTC	CASSQQGAKNIQYF
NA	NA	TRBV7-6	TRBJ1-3	TGTGCCAGCAGCTTATCAACGTCTGGAAACACCATATATTTT	CASSLSTSGNTIYF
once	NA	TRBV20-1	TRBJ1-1	TGCAGTGCTAGAGCGCTGACAGGGAACACTGAAGCTTTCTTT	CSARALTGNTEAFF